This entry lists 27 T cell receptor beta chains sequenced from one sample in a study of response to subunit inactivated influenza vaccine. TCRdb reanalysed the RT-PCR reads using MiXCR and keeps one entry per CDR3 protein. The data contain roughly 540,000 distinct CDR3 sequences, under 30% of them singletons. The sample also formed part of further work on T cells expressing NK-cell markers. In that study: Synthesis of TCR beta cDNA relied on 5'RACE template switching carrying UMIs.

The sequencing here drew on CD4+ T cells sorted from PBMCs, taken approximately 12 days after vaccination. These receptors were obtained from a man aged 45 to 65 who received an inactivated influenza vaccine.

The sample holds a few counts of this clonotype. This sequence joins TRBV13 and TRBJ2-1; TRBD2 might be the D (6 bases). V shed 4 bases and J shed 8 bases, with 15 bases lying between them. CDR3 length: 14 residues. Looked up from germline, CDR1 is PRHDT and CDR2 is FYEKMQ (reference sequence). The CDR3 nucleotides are TGTGCCAGCAGCTCCCTCGGGAGTGGCGATGAGCAGTTCTTC. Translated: CASSSLGSGDEQFF.

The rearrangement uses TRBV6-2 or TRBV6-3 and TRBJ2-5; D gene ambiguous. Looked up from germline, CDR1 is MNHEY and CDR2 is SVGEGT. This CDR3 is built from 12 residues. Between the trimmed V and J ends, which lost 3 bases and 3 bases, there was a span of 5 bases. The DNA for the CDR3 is TGTGCCAGCAGTTATGAGAAAGAGACCCAGTACTTC. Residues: CASSYEKETQYF.

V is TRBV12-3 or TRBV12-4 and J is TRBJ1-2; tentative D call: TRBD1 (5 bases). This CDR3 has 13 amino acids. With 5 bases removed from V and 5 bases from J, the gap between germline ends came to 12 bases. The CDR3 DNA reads TGTGCCAGCAGTCCACAGGTGCGGTATGGCTACACCTTC. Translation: CASSPQVRYGYTF.

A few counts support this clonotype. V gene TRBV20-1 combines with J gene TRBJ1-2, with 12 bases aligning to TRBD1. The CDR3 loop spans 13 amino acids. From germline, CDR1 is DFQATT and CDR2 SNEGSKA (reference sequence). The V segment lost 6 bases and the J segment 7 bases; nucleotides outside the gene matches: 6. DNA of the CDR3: TGCAGTGCGGGACAGGGGGCGATTTCTGGCTACACCTTC. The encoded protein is CSAGQGAISGYTF.

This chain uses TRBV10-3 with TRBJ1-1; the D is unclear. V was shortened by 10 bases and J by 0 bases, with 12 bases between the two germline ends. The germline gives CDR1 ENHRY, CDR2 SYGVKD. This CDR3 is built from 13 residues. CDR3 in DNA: TGTGCCACCACTGCTTCCTTGAACACTGAAGCTTTCTTT. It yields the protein CATTASLNTEAFF.

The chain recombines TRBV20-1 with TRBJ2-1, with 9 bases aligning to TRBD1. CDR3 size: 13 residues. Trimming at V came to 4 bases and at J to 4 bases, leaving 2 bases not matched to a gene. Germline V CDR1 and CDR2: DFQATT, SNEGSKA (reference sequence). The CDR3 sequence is CSANRGQYNEQFF. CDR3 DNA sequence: TGCAGTGCTAACAGGGGGCAATACAATGAGCAGTTCTTC.

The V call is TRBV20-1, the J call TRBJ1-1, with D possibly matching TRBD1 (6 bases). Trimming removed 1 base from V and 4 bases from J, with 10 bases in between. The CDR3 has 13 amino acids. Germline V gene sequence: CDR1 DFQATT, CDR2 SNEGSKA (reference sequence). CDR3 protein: CSARGGGVTEAFF. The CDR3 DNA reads TGCAGTGCTAGAGGAGGGGGGGTCACTGAAGCTTTCTTT.

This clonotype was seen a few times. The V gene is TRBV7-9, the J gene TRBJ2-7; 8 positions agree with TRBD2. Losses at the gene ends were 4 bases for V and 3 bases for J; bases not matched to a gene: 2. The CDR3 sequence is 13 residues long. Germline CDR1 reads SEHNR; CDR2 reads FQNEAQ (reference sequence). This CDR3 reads CASSWGLGYEQYF. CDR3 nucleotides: TGTGCCAGCAGCTGGGGACTAGGCTACGAGCAGTACTTC. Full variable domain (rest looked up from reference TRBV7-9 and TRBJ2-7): DTGVSQNPRHKITKRGQNVTFRCDPISEHNRLYWYRQTLGQGPEFLTYFQNEAQLEKSRLLSDRFSAERPKGSFSTLEIQRTEQGDSAMYLCASSWGLGYEQYFGPGTRLTVT.

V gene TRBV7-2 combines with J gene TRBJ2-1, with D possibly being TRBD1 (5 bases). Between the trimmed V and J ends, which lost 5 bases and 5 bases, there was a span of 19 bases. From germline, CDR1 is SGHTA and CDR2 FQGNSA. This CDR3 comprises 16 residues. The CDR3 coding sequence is TGTGCCAGCAGCCCAGGTGCAGGACACACTAACAATGAGCAGTTCTTC. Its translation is CASSPGAGHTNNEQFF.

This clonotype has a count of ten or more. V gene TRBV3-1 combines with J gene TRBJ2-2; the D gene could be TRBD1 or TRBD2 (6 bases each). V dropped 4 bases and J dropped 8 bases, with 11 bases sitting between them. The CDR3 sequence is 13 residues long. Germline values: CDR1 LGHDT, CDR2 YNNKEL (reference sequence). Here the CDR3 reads CASSPRGPGELFF. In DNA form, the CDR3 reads TGTGCCAGCAGCCCCCGGGGGCCGGGGGAGCTGTTTTTT.

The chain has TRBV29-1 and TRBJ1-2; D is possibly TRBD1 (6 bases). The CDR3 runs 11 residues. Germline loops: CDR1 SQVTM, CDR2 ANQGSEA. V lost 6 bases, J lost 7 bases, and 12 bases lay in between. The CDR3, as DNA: TGCAGCGTCGTACAGGGTTTTGGCTACACCTTC. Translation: CSVVQGFGYTF.

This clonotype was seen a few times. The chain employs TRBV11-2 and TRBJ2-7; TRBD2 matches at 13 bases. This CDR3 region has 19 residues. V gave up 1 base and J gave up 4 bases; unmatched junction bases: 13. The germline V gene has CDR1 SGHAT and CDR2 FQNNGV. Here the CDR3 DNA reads TGTGCCAGCAGCTTAGTGGGGACTAGCGGGAATCAAGGGGAATACGAGCAGTACTTC. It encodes CASSLVGTSGNQGEYEQYF. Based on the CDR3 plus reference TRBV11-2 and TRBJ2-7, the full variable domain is EAGVAQSPRYKIIEKRQSVAFWCNPISGHATLYWYQQILGQGPKLLIQFQNNGVVDDSQLPKDRFSAERLKGVDSTLKIQPAKLEDSAVYLCASSLVGTSGNQGEYEQYFGPGTRLTVT.

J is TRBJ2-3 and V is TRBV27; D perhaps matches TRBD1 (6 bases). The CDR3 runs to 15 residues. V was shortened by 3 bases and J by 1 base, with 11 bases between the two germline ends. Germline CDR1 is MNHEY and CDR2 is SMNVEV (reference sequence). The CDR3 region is CASSFQGRGTDTQYF. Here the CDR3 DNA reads TGTGCCAGCAGTTTCCAGGGGCGGGGCACAGATACGCAGTATTTT.

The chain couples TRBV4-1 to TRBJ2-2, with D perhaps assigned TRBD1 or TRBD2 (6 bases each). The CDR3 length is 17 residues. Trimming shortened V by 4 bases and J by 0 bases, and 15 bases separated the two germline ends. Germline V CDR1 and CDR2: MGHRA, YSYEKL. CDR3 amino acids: CASSLSGGTPNTGELFF. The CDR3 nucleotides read TGCGCCAGCAGCCTATCCGGCGGGACACCGAACACCGGGGAGCTGTTTTTT.

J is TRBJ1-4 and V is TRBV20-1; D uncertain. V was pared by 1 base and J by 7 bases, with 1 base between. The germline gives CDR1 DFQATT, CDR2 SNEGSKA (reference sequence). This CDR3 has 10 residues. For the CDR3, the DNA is TGCAGTGCTAGAGGTGAAAAACTGTTTTTT. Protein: CSARGEKLFF.

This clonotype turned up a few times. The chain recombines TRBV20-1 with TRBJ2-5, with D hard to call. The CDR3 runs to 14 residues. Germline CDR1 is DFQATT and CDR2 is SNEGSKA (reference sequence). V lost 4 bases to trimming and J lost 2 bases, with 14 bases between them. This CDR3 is CSATPVTLQETQYF. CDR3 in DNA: TGCAGTGCTACCCCAGTAACATTACAAGAGACCCAGTACTTC.

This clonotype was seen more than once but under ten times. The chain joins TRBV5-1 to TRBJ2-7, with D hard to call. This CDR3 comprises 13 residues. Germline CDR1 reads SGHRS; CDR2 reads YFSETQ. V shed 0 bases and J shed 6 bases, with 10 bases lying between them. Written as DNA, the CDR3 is TGCGCCAGCAGCTTGGCCGGGCGAAGCGAGCAGTACTTC. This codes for CASSLAGRSEQYF.

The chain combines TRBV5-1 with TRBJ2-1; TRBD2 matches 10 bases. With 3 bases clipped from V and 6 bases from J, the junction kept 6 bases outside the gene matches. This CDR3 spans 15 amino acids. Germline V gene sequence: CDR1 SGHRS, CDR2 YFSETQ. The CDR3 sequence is CASSSPSGSFNEQFF. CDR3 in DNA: TGCGCCAGCAGCTCCCCTAGCGGGAGTTTCAATGAGCAGTTCTTC.

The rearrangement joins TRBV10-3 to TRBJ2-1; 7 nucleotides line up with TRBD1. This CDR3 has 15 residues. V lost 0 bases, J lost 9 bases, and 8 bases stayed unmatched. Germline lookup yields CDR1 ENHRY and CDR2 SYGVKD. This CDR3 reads CAISESWQGVVEQFF. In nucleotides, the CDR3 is TGTGCCATCAGTGAGTCGTGGCAGGGGGTGGTTGAGCAGTTCTTC.

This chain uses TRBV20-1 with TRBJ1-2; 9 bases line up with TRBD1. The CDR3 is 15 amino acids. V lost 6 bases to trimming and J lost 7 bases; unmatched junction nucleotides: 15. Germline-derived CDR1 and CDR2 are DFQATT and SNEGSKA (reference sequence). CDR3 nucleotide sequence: TGCAGTGCCATCCAGTATAACAGGGGGCTATCTGGCTACACCTTC. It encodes CSAIQYNRGLSGYTF.

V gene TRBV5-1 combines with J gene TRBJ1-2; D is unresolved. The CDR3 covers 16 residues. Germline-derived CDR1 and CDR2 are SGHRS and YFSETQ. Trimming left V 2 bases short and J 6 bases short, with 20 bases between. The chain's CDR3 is CASSLNTLGSRNGYTF. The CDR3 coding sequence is TGCGCCAGCAGCTTAAACACGTTGGGGAGCCGGAATGGCTACACCTTC. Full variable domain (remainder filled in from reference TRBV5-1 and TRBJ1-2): KAGVTQTPRYLIKTRGQQVTLSCSPISGHRSVSWYQQTPGQGLQFLFEYFSETQRNKGNFPGRFSGRQFSNSRSEMNVSTLELGDSALYLCASSLNTLGSRNGYTFGSGTRLTVV.

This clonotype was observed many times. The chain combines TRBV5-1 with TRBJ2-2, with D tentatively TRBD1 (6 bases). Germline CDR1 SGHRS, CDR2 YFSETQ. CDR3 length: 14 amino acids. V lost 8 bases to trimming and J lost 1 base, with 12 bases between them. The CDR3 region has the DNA TGCGCCAGTTCTCTGACAGGGAACACCGGGGAGCTGTTTTTT. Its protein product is CASSLTGNTGELFF.

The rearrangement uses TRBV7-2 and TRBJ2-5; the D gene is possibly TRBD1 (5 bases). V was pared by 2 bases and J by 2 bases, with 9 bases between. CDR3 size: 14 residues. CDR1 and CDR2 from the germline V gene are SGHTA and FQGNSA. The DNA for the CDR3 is TGTGCCAGCAGCTTATATCGACAGCAAGAGACCCAGTACTTC. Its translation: CASSLYRQQETQYF. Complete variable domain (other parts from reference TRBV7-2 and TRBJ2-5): GAGVSQSPSNKVTEKGKDVELRCDPISGHTALYWYRQSLGQGLEFLIYFQGNSAPDKSGLPSDRFSAERTGGSVSTLTIQRTQQEDSAVYLCASSLYRQQETQYFGPGTRLLVL.

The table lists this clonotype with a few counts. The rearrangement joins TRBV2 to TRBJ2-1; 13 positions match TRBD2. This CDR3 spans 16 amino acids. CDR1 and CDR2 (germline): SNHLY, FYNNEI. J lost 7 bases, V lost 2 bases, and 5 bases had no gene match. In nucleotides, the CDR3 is TGTGCCAGCAGTGAACGACTAGCGGGAGGCTTGAATGAGCAGTTCTTC. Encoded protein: CASSERLAGGLNEQFF.

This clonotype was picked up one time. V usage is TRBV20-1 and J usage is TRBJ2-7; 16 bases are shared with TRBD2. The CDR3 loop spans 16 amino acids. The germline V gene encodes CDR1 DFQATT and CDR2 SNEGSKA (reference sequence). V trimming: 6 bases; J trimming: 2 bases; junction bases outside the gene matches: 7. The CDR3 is CSAAGTSGRAAYEQYF. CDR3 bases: TGCAGTGCGGCCGGGACTAGCGGGAGGGCCGCCTACGAGCAGTACTTC.

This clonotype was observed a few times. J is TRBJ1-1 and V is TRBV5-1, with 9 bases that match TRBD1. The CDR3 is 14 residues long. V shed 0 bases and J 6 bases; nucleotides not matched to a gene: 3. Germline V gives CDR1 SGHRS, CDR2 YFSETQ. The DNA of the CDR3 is TGCGCCAGCAGCTTGGGGGACAGGGACGCTGAAGCTTTCTTT. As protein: CASSLGDRDAEAFF.

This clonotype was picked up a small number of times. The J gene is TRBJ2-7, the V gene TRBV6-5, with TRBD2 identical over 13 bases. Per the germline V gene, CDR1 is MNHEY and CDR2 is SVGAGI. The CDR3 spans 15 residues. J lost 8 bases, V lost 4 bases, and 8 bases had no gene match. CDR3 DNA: TGTGCCAGCAGTTCCGGGACTAGCGGGACTACCCAGCAGTACTTC. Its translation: CASSSGTSGTTQQYF.